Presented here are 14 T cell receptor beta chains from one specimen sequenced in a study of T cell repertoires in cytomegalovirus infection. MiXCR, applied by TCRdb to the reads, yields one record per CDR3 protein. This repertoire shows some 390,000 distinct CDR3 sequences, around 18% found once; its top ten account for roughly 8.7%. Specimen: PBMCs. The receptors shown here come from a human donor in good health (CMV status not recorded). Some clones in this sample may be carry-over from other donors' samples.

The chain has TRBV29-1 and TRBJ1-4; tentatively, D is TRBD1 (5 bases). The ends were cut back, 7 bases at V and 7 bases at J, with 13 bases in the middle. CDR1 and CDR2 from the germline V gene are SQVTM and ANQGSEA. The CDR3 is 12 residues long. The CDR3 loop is CSARQRGEKLFF. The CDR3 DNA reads TGCAGCGCAAGACAGAGGGGTGAAAAACTGTTTTTT.

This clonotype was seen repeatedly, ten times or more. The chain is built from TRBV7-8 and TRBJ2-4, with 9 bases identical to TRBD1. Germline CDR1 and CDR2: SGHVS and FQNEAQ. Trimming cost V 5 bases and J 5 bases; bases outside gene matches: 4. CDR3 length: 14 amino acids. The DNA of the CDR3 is TGTGCCAGCAGCAAATGGACAGGGGAAAACATTCAGTACTTC. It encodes CASSKWTGENIQYF.

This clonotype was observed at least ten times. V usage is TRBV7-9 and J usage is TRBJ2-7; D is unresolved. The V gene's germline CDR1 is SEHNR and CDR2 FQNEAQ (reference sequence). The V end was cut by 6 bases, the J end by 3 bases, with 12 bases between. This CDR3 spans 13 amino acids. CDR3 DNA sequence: TGTGCCAGCAGAAAATCCGGGTTCTACGAGCAGTACTTC. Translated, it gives CASRKSGFYEQYF.

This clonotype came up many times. Here the CDR3 reads CASSLVGTSGKNEQFF. In DNA, the CDR3 is TGTGCCAGCAGCTTAGTGGGGACTAGCGGGAAGAATGAGCAGTTCTTC. The rearrangement joins TRBV7-9 to TRBJ2-1, with 13 bases identical to TRBD2. V shed 1 base and J 7 bases; nucleotides not matched to a gene: 4. The CDR3 runs 16 residues. Germline CDR1 SEHNR, CDR2 FQNEAQ (reference sequence). Using reference TRBV7-9 and TRBJ2-1 for the parts outside the CDR3, the full variable domain is DTGVSQNPRHKITKRGQNVTFRCDPISEHNRLYWYRQTLGQGPEFLTYFQNEAQLEKSRLLSDRFSAERPKGSFSTLEIQRTEQGDSAMYLCASSLVGTSGKNEQFFGPGTRLTVL.

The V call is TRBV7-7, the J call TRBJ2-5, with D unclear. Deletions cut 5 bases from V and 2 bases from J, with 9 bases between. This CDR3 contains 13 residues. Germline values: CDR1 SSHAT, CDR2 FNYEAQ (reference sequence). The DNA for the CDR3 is TGTGCCAGCAGCACCCGCGAGCAAGAGACCCAGTACTTC. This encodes CASSTREQETQYF.

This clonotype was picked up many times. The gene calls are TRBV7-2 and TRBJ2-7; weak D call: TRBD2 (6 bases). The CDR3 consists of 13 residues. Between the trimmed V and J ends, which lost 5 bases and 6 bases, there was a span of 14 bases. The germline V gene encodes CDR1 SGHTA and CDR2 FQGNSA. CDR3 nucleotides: TGTGCCAGCAGCCCGGGACTCCCCCTCGAGCAGTACTTC. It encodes CASSPGLPLEQYF.

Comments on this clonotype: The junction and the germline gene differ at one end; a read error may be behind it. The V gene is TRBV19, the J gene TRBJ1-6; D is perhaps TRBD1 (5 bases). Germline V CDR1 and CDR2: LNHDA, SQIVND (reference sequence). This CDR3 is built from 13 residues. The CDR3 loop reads CASSIPGGSPLHF. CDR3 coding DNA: TGTGCCAGCAGTATACCGGGGGGATCACCCCTCCACTTT. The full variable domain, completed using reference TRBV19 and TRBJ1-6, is DGGITQSPKYLFRKEGQNVTLSCEQNLNHDAMYWYRQDPGQGLRLIYYSQIVNDFQKGDIAEGYSVSREKKESFPLTVTSAQKNPTAFYLCASSIPGGSPLHFGNGTRLTVT.

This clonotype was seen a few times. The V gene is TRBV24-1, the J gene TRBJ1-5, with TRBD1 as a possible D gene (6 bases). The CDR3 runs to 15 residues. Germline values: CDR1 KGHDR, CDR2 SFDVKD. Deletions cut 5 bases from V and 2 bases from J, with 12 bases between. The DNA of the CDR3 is TGTGCCACCAGTGTCGAGGGGGGCGGCAATCAGCCCCAGCATTTT. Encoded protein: CATSVEGGGNQPQHF.

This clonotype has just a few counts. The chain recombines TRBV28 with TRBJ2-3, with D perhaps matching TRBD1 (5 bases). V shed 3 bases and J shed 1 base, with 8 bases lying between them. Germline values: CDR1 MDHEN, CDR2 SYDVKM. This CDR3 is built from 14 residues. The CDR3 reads CASSFRQRTDTQYF. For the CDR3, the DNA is TGTGCCAGCAGTTTTAGACAGCGCACAGATACGCAGTATTTT.

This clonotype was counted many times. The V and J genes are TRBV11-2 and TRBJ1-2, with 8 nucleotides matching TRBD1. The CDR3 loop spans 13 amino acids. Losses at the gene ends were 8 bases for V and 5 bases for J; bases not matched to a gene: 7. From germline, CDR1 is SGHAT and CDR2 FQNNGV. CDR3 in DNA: TGTGCCAGCCACAGCGGACAGGGTTATGGCTACACCTTC. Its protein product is CASHSGQGYGYTF.

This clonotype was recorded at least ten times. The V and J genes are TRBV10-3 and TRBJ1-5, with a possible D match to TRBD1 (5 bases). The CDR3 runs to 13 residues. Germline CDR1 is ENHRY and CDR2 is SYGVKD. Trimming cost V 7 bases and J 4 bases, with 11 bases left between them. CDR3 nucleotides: TGTGCCATCAAAGCAGGGTGGAATCAGCCCCAGCATTTT. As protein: CAIKAGWNQPQHF.

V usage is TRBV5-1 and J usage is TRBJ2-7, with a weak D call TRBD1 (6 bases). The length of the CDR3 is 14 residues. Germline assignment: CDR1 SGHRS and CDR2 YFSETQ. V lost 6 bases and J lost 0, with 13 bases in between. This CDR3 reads CASMGHPNSYEQYF. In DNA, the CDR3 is TGCGCCAGCATGGGACATCCAAACTCCTACGAGCAGTACTTC.

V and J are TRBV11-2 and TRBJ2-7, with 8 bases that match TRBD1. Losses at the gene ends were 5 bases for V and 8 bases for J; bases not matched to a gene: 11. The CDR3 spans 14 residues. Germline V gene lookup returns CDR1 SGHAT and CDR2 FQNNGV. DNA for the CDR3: TGTGCCAGCAGCACCGGACAGGGTACTACGAAGCAGTACTTC. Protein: CASSTGQGTTKQYF.

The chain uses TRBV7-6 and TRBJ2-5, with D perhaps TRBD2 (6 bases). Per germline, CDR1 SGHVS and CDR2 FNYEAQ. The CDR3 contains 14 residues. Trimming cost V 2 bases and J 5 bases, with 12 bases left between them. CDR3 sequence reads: CASSLNQREETQYF. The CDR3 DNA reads TGTGCCAGCAGCTTAAATCAACGGGAGGAGACCCAGTACTTC.